This T cell receptor (beta chain) was sequenced in a study of T-cell memory formation after mild COVID-19. A few counts support this clonotype. One entry per CDR3 protein results from TCRdb running MiXCR on the 5' RACE reads. The repertoire holds about 210,000 distinct CDR3 sequences, with more than 9% as singletons. This TCR was recovered from a man in his late teens or twenties who had mild COVID-19 (a few samples of this study predate the infection). Cell type and time point are not known. The sample was PBMCs or a T cell subset sorted from them (not recorded which).

CDR3 sequence: CASRVPLRNIQYF. CDR3 DNA: TGTGCCAGCAGGGTCCCCCTCCGGAACATTCAGTACTTC. V and J are TRBV6-1 and TRBJ2-4; unclear D gene. Germline CDR1 and CDR2: MNHNS and SASEGT. This CDR3 is built from 13 residues. V shed 6 bases and J shed 7 bases, with 13 bases lying between them.